This T cell receptor (beta chain) derives from a study of PD-1 blockade in classical Hodgkin lymphoma. Study-wide findings and caveats: Patients who initiated nivolumab within 1 year of ASCT were excluded. The repertoire differences lack a defined cause, possibly disease activity or prior therapy. By cycle point C4D1, TCR diversity had risen significantly in CD4+ cells (but not CD8+ cells). Newly diagnosed patients were reported to start with lower TCR diversity than healthy donors.

Per germline, CDR1 SNHLY and CDR2 FYNNEI. Between the trimmed V and J ends, which lost 2 bases and 7 bases, there was a span of 12 bases. The CDR3 is 13 residues long. Regarding this clone: Antigen unknown.

The assay was immunoSEQ multiplex PCR, and TCRdb's table has in-frame clones only and misses some. The sample lists around 40,000 clones, roughly 78% seen once, with roughly 12% in the top ten. Each patient's relapse followed autologous stem cell transplantation, and brentuximab vedotin exposure varied. The clonotype comes from a human donor with classical Hodgkin lymphoma. The V call is TRBV2, the J call TRBJ2-7; D perhaps matches TRBD2 (5 bases). Sequencing was performed on peripheral blood mononuclear cells (PBMCs), taken at baseline. Here the CDR3 DNA reads TGTGCCAGCAGTGAAACCTCCACTAGGGAGCAGTACTTC. Its protein is CASSETSTREQYF.